This is a list of T cell receptor beta chains from one sample in a study of PD-1 blockade in classical Hodgkin lymphoma. TCRdb's copy holds only in-frame clones and misses some; the assay was immunoSEQ multiplex PCR. In the table there are fewer than 55,000 clones, more than 70% of which are singletons. This specimen consisted of peripheral blood mononuclear cells (PBMCs), obtained at baseline. These TCRs come from a human donor with classical Hodgkin lymphoma. The CDR3 runs from the conserved cysteine through the conserved F or W. A D gene is named only where the DNA matches it firmly. Only part of the rows carry a size: once, few, many, or a class if the clone is expanded.

clone size | J gene | D gene | V gene | CDR3 protein | CDR3 DNA
once | TRBJ1-2 | . | TRBV5-1 | CASSLDSNYGYTF | TGCGCCAGCAGCTTGGACAGCAACTATGGCTACACCTTC
. | TRBJ2-5 | TRBD2 | TRBV9 | CASSSQGGREAQYF | TGTGCCAGCAGTTCCCAGGGCGGGAGAGAGGCCCAGTACTTC
. | TRBJ2-3 | TRBD2 | TRBV18 | CASSPVGGGATDTQYF | TGTGCCAGCTCACCGGTAGGCGGGGGGGCGACAGATACGCAGTATTTT
. | TRBJ2-1 | . | TRBV9 | CATFRAAGGEQFF | TGTGCCACCTTCCGGGCCGCTGGGGGTGAGCAGTTCTTC
. | TRBJ1-2 | . | TRBV19 | CASSLDRSNYGYTF | TGTGCCAGTAGCCTTGACCGGTCTAACTATGGCTACACCTTC
. | TRBJ2-5 | . | TRBV27 | CASSTLTGLETQYF | TGTGCCAGCAGTACGCTTACAGGGTTGGAGACCCAGTACTTC
few | TRBJ1-2 | . | TRBV19 | CASSIASNNYGYTF | TGTGCCAGTAGTATAGCCAGTAATAACTATGGCTACACCTTC
. | TRBJ2-2 | TRBD2 | TRBV9 | CASARDGGARNTGELFF | TGTGCCAGCGCCCGAGACGGGGGGGCCCGGAACACCGGGGAGCTGTTTTTT
. | TRBJ2-1 | TRBD2 | TRBV2 | CASADGTSGGYNEQFF | TGTGCCAGCGCCGACGGGACTAGCGGGGGTTACAATGAGCAGTTCTTC
once | TRBJ2-3 | . | TRBV2 | CASKDSDHTDTQYF | TGTGCCAGCAAAGACAGCGATCACACAGATACGCAGTATTTT
. | TRBJ1-1 | . | TRBV25-1 | CASSYGMNTEAFF | TGTGCCAGCAGCTATGGTATGAACACTGAAGCTTTCTTT
. | TRBJ2-3 | . | TRBV7-9 | CASSSFMDTQYF | TGTGCCAGCAGCTCGTTTATGGATACGCAGTATTTT
. | TRBJ2-2 | . | TRBV5-5 | CASSLNDRPGTGELFF | TGTGCCAGCAGCTTGAACGACAGGCCGGGCACCGGGGAGCTGTTTTTT
. | TRBJ2-7 | . | TRBV27 | CASSLIRGQVYEQYF | TGTGCCAGCAGTTTAATTAGGGGACAAGTCTACGAGCAGTACTTC
. | TRBJ2-5 | TRBD2 | TRBV5-4 | CASSLERGQETQYF | TGTGCCAGCAGCCTGGAGCGGGGGCAAGAGACCCAGTACTTC
. | TRBJ2-7 | TRBD1 | TRBV6-1 | CASSVPRGQGYEQYF | TGTGCCAGCAGTGTACCCCGGGGACAGGGCTACGAGCAGTACTTC
. | TRBJ2-7 | . | TRBV5-1 | CASSEPGTPRDEQYF | TGCGCCAGCAGCGAACCCGGGACACCAAGGGACGAGCAGTACTTC
once | TRBJ2-1 | TRBD2 | TRBV19 | CASSIGGTSGNYEQFF | TGTGCCAGTAGTATTGGTGGGACTAGCGGGAACTATGAGCAGTTCTTC
. | TRBJ1-2 | TRBD1 | TRBV6-1 | CASSIRTGREGGYTF | TGTGCCAGCAGTATCAGGACAGGGAGAGAGGGCGGCTACACCTTC
few | TRBJ1-6 | . | TRBV4-1 | CASSQEFWTDQGSPLHF | TGCGCCAGCAGCCAAGAGTTTTGGACAGACCAAGGGTCACCCCTCCACTTT
. | TRBJ2-7 | . | TRBV5-4 | CASSLGWDEQYF | TGTGCCAGCAGCTTGGGATGGGACGAGCAGTACTTC
. | TRBJ1-3 | TRBD1 | TRBV18 | CASSPGQGRSGNTIYF | TGTGCCAGCTCCCCAGGACAGGGACGTTCTGGAAACACCATATATTTT
. | TRBJ2-3 | . | TRBV6-4 | CASSDESGADTQYF | TGTGCCAGCAGTGATGAGTCTGGTGCAGATACGCAGTATTTT
. | TRBJ2-7 | TRBD2 | TRBV5-4 | CASSQGLAGGNYEQYF | TGTGCCAGCAGCCAAGGACTAGCGGGGGGTAACTACGAGCAGTACTTC
once | TRBJ2-2 | . | TRBV14 | CASSQAPDPREAGELFF | TGTGCCAGCAGCCAAGCCCCGGATCCAAGGGAGGCCGGGGAGCTGTTTTTT
. | TRBJ1-2 | TRBD1 | TRBV18 | CASSRKQGNGYTF | TGTGCCAGCTCACGCAAACAGGGGAATGGCTACACCTTC
few | TRBJ1-1 | . | TRBV10-1 | CASSDGTANTEAFF | TGCGCCAGCAGTGATGGAACAGCGAACACTGAAGCTTTCTTT
. | TRBJ2-7 | TRBD2 | TRBV28 | CASAVDPGGEQYF | TGTGCCAGCGCCGTGGACCCGGGAGGCGAGCAGTACTTC
. | TRBJ2-1 | TRBD1 | TRBV5-1 | CASSLGGTGVHNEQFF | TGCGCCAGCAGCTTGGGCGGGACAGGGGTCCACAATGAGCAGTTCTTC
. | TRBJ1-1 | . | TRBV5-1 | CASSLEGLNTEAFF | TGCGCCAGCAGCTTGGAGGGTTTAAACACTGAAGCTTTCTTT
. | TRBJ1-1 | TRBD1 | TRBV7-3 | CASSPRQGTRAFF | TGTGCCAGCAGCCCGAGACAGGGCACCCGAGCTTTCTTT
. | TRBJ2-7 | TRBD1 | TRBV5-4 | CASSSRGSTYEQYF | TGTGCCAGCAGCTCCAGGGGGAGCACCTACGAGCAGTACTTC